Below, 5 T cell receptor beta chains from the same sample are listed, as sequenced in a study of cytomegalovirus exposure and HLA in healthy donors. PCR employed 60 Vbeta and 13 Jbeta primers. Method: immunoSEQ multiplex PCR; TCRdb's copy keeps in-frame clones and lacks some. The data show about 60,000 clones, around 80% seen once. Sequenced material: PBMCs. These receptors came from a woman aged 25 to 45 in good health and CMV-seronegative.

The rearrangement joins TRBV30 to TRBJ1-1; no firm D call. The CDR3 extends over 11 amino acids. Looked up from germline, CDR1 is GTSNPN and CDR2 is SVGIG (reference sequence). Trimming cost V 0 bases and J 11 bases, with 10 bases left between them. The CDR3, as DNA: TGTGCCTGGAGTGTAGGGCCGGGGGCTTTCTTT. Translation: CAWSVGPGAFF.

The rearrangement joins TRBV6-1 to TRBJ2-1; 8 nucleotides agree with TRBD2. CDR1 is MNHNS and CDR2 is SASEGT in the germline V gene. After removal of 4 bases from V and 7 bases from J, the junction contained 15 bases not matched to a gene. The CDR3 spans 17 residues. CDR3 bases: TGTGCCAGCAGTGTCATGGGCCGGGGGGGGGCGCGGAATGAGCAGTTCTTC. Its translation: CASSVMGRGGARNEQFF.

The chain carries TRBV5-6 and TRBJ2-7; 7 nucleotides align to TRBD1. The CDR3 is 14 residues long. Germline CDR1 reads SGHDT; CDR2 reads YYEEEE. The J segment lost 0 bases and the V segment lost 4 bases, leaving 4 bases of the junction unmatched. CDR3 in DNA: TGTGCCAGCAGCGCCGGGACAGCCTCCTACGAGCAGTACTTC. Translating it yields CASSAGTASYEQYF.

The gene calls are TRBV6-5 and TRBJ2-7; 7 nucleotides align to TRBD2. The CDR3 consists of 12 residues. Germline trimming cut 8 bases from V and 2 bases from J; bases unmatched to any gene: 3. Looked up from germline, CDR1 is MNHEY and CDR2 is SVGAGI. The CDR3 sequence is CASGGGPYEQYF. The CDR3 coding sequence is TGTGCCAGCGGCGGGGGTCCCTACGAGCAGTACTTC.

The table lists this clone with a count of one. This chain links TRBV29-1 with TRBJ1-1, with TRBD1 as a possible D gene (5 bases). The ends were cut back, 4 bases at V and 3 bases at J, with 9 bases in the middle. This CDR3 has 12 residues. The germline V gene encodes CDR1 SQVTM and CDR2 ANQGSEA. CDR3 loop: CSVGGVDTEAFF. For the CDR3, the DNA is TGCAGCGTTGGGGGGGTGGACACTGAAGCTTTCTTT.